This TCR beta chain emerged from a study of regulatory T cells in long-lasting Graves disease. Time point specified: newly diagnosed GD, antithyroid drugs for less than 3 months. Extracted PBMC RNA gave rise to the TCR library. Findings of the study overall: The study found lower TCR diversity in persistent Graves' patients than in newly diagnosed ones.

About this clonotype itself: The target antigen is unknown.

Trimming at V came to 3 bases and at J to 0 bases, leaving 5 bases not matched to a gene. Germline CDR1 is SGHNT and CDR2 is YYREEE (reference sequence). The CDR3 spans 16 residues. Library construction for TCR beta used iRepertoire HTBI primers and Arm-PCR of CDR3 regions. The authors' processing: Samples jointly harbored 60 to 65 TRBV and about 15 TRBJ segments. A single record per CDR3 protein comes from TCRdb applying MiXCR to the multiplex PCR reads. TCRdb's processing, not the authors' own work, is the source of the V and J calls. This table holds 600,000 to 650,000 distinct CDR3 sequences, less than 20% found once. This same sample was also taken into another study, of T cells in Graves' hyperthyroidism and ophthalmopathy. That paper states: In blood, most of the thyroid clonotypes expanded above 0.001 were also present.

This sequence originates from a woman in her 30s with Graves disease. V gene TRBV5-4 combines with J gene TRBJ2-3; 9 bases are shared with TRBD2. Sample: peripheral blood mononuclear cells (PBMCs), taken at new diagnosis, from a patient treated with antithyroid drugs. The CDR3 DNA reads as TGTGCCAGCAGCTCACCCACTAGCGGGAGCACAGATACGCAGTATTTT. It translates to CASSSPTSGSTDTQYF.